The rows below give T cell receptor beta chains drawn from one sample of a study of circulating CD8 cells and anti-PD-1 response in melanoma. TCRdb passed the reads through MiXCR, listing each CDR3 protein once. The sample comprises 500 or so distinct CDR3 sequences, 7.5% to 10% of which are singletons, and about 40% rests with the top ten. Sequencing used CD8+ T cells from PBMCs, obtained at baseline or after one month of anti-PD-1 therapy (not recorded which). These receptors all come from a human donor with melanoma. CDR3s include the opening cysteine and the closing phenylalanine or tryptophan. The order of the fields is V gene, clone size, D gene, J gene, CDR3 protein, CDR3 DNA. A D gene is named only where the DNA matches it firmly. Clone sizes are given selectively: once, few, many, or a class where the clone is expanded.

>TRBV2|few|TRBD2|TRBJ2-7
CASSEASGAFYEQYF
TGTGCCAGCAGTGAGGCCAGCGGGGCCTTCTACGAGCAGTACTTC
>TRBV27|NA|NA|TRBJ2-1
CASSRSGAEQFF
TGTGCCAGCAGCCGCTCGGGGGCTGAGCAGTTCTTC
>TRBV9|few|TRBD2|TRBJ2-3
CASSVASGGLTDTQYF
TGTGCCAGCAGCGTAGCTAGCGGGGGGCTCACAGATACGCAGTATTTT
>TRBV7-7|medium-sized|TRBD1|TRBJ2-7
CASSLDGTGNYEQYF
TGTGCTAGCAGCTTAGATGGGACAGGTAACTACGAGCAGTACTTC
>TRBV2|NA|NA|TRBJ1-1
CASRKSLDKGGTEAFF
TGTGCCAGCAGGAAGTCTCTCGACAAGGGGGGCACTGAAGCTTTCTTT
>TRBV29-1|large|TRBD2|TRBJ2-1
CSVSSGGASYNEQFF
TGCAGCGTTTCTAGCGGGGGGGCTTCCTACAATGAGCAGTTCTTC
>TRBV7-3|large|TRBD2|TRBJ2-3
CASRSTSGGLDTQYF
TGTGCCAGCAGGTCGACTAGCGGGGGTTTGGATACGCAGTATTTT
>TRBV20-1|NA|NA|TRBJ2-7
CSARDPMGLGSVYEQYF
TGCAGTGCTAGAGACCCCATGGGGCTCGGTTCTGTCTACGAGCAGTACTTC
>TRBV12-3/TRBV12-4|large|NA|TRBJ2-7
CASRRPGAEQYF
TGTGCCAGCAGAAGGCCAGGGGCCGAGCAGTACTTC
>TRBV2|medium-sized|NA|TRBJ2-1
CASSGQGLGNEQFF
TGTGCCAGCAGTGGGCAGGGACTCGGCAATGAGCAGTTCTTC
>TRBV27|large|TRBD1|TRBJ2-2
CASSLFRTGGTGELFF
TGTGCCAGCAGTTTATTCCGGACAGGCGGCACCGGGGAGCTGTTTTTT
>TRBV7-9|large|NA|TRBJ2-6
CASSPGQNSGANVLTF
TGTGCCAGCAGCCCCGGACAGAACTCTGGGGCCAACGTCCTGACTTTC
>TRBV19|NA|TRBD1|TRBJ2-7
CASSPTGGSYEQYF
TGTGCCAGTAGTCCTACAGGGGGGTCCTACGAGCAGTACTTC
>TRBV5-1|large|TRBD1|TRBJ2-6
CASRQGASVSGANVLTF
TGCGCCAGCAGACAGGGGGCGTCTGTCTCTGGGGCCAACGTCCTGACTTTC
>TRBV4-3|large|TRBD2|TRBJ2-3
CASSTPSGGALSTDTQYF
TGCGCCAGCAGCACCCCTAGCGGGGGGGCTCTTAGCACAGATACGCAGTATTTT
>TRBV7-2|medium-sized|TRBD1|TRBJ2-1
CASSLVQGAGNEQFF
TGTGCCAGCAGCTTAGTACAGGGGGCGGGCAATGAGCAGTTCTTC
>TRBV24-1|NA|NA|TRBJ2-1
CATSDRVAGLSYNEQFF
TGTGCCACCAGTGATCGGGTGGCGGGTCTATCCTACAATGAGCAGTTCTTC
>TRBV19|large|NA|TRBJ2-1
CASSPGSYNEQFF
TGTGCCAGTAGTCCAGGCTCTTACAATGAGCAGTTCTTC
>TRBV5-6|medium-sized|NA|TRBJ1-3
CASSFSRLGGNTIYF
TGTGCCAGCAGCTTTTCGCGGCTAGGTGGAAACACCATATATTTT
>TRBV28|few|NA|TRBJ2-2
CASTSRGYTGELFF
TGTGCCAGCACCTCACGTGGGTACACCGGGGAGCTGTTTTTT
>TRBV20-1|medium-sized|NA|TRBJ2-3
CSARDRRGGRTTDTQYF
TGCAGTGCTAGAGATCGGCGAGGGGGACGTACGACAGATACGCAGTATTTT
>TRBV20-1|large|NA|TRBJ2-7
CSALNRGPYEQYF
TGCAGTGCTTTGAACCGGGGGCCCTACGAGCAGTACTTC